The sequence of this T cell receptor beta chain was determined in a study of blood T cell repertoires in COVID-19 (dated by TCRdb to 2018 to 2021). Concerning the study at large: Samples covering the acute and convalescent phases of COVID-19 were provided by collaborators in the United States, Italy and Spain. Sample metadata almost always included a de-identified subject ID, COVID-19 status, age in years and sex. The repertoires were released in a freely available public database meant as a resource for research on the immune response to SARS-CoV-2. The samples were drawn from two sources: the first 160 participants of the ongoing ImmuneRACE study, and over 1,000 subjects contributed by 6 global collaborators. The prospective study material was composed of cDNA or gDNA derived from T cells, B-cell-depleted T cells, or PBMCs. The dataset comprised deeply sampled blood TCRbeta repertoires from subjects exposed to, actively infected with, or recovered from COVID-19. Where HLA class I and class II types were available, the types were taken from metadata supplied by the sample provider, not from assay-based typing.

Its CDR3 holds 13 amino acids, cysteine through phenylalanine. This entry keeps only the CDR3 DNA: 39 bases, framed from base 1. The CDR1 and CDR2 encoded by the germline V gene are MGHRA and YSYEKL. Relative to germline, V is 4 bases shorter and J is 9 bases shorter, with 10 bases between their ends. In Seattle, one collaborating source enrolled patients while the infection was active and tracked those patients longitudinally over the course of disease. Each collaborating institution followed its own protocols to collect whole blood in K2EDTA tubes. Collaborator samples were shipped for TCRbeta analysis as frozen whole blood, isolated PBMCs, or DNA extracted from either sample type. On the study overall, not on this receptor specifically: Clinical and demographic metadata were provided uncurated, with the amount varying by source and participant.

TCRbeta CDR3 regions were amplified from genomic DNA using the immunoSEQ Assay, a bias-controlled multiplex PCR. As for how the authors treated the data: The number of nucleated cells in each sample was estimated by amplification of reference gene primers within the assay. To quantify the absolute abundance of each unique TCRbeta CDR3 rearrangement, sequence reads were collapsed and filtered. Productive Simpson clonality was computed per sample as the square root of Simpson's diversity index over productive rearrangements. TCRdb limited this immuneACCESS table to in-frame rearrangements with V and J called. A share of clones is missing; checked studies link under half to unresolved V genes, and the rest is unexplained. V and J calls and clone size are those listed in that table; D and trimming were worked out from the DNA. The sample has roughly 300,000 clones on record, roughly nine tenths of them singletons. The leading ten clones occupy about 2.2% of the sample.

Concerning this clone: It lacks a known antigen. There are no base qualities to consult, and no much larger clone falls within one base.

The rearranged chain carries TRBV4-1 and TRBJ1-6; no D gene can be assigned with confidence. The source is a young woman with COVID-19, enrolled during active disease. Sequenced sample: peripheral blood. Read as DNA, the sequence is TGCGCCAGCAGCCTTAGCCTCTCTTCACCCCTCCACTTT. It translates to CASSLSLSSPLHF.